The T cell receptor (beta chain) described here comes from a study of shared clonotypes between healthy human individuals. Findings and limits, study-wide: Among donors, sharing of clonotypes was expected to be affected by sequencing depth. Estimated clonotype richness was generally higher in naive than memory subsets.

This clone was picked up one time. Its specificity is not known. Adult donors, all healthy and HIV-negative, had no recent acute infections or vaccinations. Some clones are missing from TCRdb's copy, which holds only in-frame ones; the method was immunoSEQ multiplex PCR. The top ten clones hold over 0.12% of a sample with millions of clones, around nine tenths of them seen once. The CDR3 covers 16 residues. The trim removed 5 bases at V and 7 bases at J, leaving 12 bases unmatched. Germline V gene sequence: CDR1 MDHEN, CDR2 SYDVKM. Sequencing used naive CD4+ T cells sorted from blood. Subset meaning: CD45RA+ positively selected. The chain employs TRBV28 and TRBJ2-7; 12 bases are a match to TRBD1. The sequence was collected from a man younger than 35 in good health. CDR3 nucleotides: TGTGCCAGCAGTCTCGTCCCGGGACAGGGGGCAAGGGAGCAGTACTTC. It is translated as CASSLVPGQGAREQYF.